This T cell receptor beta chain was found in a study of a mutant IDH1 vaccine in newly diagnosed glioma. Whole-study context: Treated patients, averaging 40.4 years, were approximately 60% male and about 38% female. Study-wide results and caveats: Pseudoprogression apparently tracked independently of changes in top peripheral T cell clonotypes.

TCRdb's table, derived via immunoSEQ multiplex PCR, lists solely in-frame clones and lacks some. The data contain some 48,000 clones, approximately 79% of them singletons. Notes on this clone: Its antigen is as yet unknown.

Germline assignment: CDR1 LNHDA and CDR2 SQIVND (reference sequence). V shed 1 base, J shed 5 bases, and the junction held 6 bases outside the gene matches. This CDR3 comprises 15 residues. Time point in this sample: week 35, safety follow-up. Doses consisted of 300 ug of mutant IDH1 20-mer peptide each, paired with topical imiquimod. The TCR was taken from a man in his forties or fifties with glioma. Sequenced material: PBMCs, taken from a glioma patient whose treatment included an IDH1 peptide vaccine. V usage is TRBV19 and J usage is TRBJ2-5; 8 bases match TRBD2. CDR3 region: CASSIGKTSVETQYF. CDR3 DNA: TGTGCCAGTAGTATAGGCAAGACTAGCGTGGAGACCCAGTACTTC.